The clone carrying this T cell receptor (beta chain) was counted between two and nine times. In the original workflow: Reference gene primer amplification gave nucleated cell count estimates. Clones were read by immunoSEQ multiplex PCR, and TCRdb kept only the in-frame ones, dropping some. Clone size and V and J calls were adopted from that table, with D and trimming inferred from the DNA. Here the sample spans 95,000 to 110,000 clones, 80% being singletons. CDR1 and CDR2 (germline): SGHAT, FQNNGV. V was clipped by 5 bases and J by 2 bases; unmatched bases: 5. CDR3 length: 14 amino acids. This entry belongs to a study of blood T cell repertoires in COVID-19. About the study: The origin of the acute and convalescent COVID-19 samples was the United States, Italy and Spain. In each case, the material was cDNA or gDNA derived from T cells, B-cell-depleted T cells, or PBMCs.

The chain has TRBV11-2 and TRBJ1-1, with TRBD1 matching over 7 bases. The specimen was peripheral blood. This TCR came from a man aged 70-80 years with acute or convalescent COVID-19. CDR3 protein: CASSPWDSNTEAFF. The CDR3 coding sequence is TGTGCCAGCAGCCCCTGGGACAGTAACACTGAAGCTTTCTTT.